This T cell receptor (beta chain) was recovered during a study of blood T cells in healthy people across ages. Study-wide points: Older individuals had lower TCR beta diversity per million T cells (the decline was roughly linear). Observed TCR beta diversity showed a strong correlation with the percentage of naive T cells as measured by flow cytometry.

The second PCR ran about 6 to 11 cycles with a sample-barcoded 5' primer and J-beta primers. TCRdb reanalysed the 5' RACE reads using MiXCR and keeps one entry per CDR3 protein. The sample consists of 1.5 million to 2 million distinct CDR3 sequences, roughly 49% of them appearing once. Germline CDR1 reads MDHEN; CDR2 reads SYDVKM. The length of the CDR3 is 15 residues. Details on this clonotype: Its antigen remains unknown. The junction departs from germline at one end; a sequencing error may be responsible.

Source material: blood. The source of this sequence is a woman aged 40 to 50 in good health. This chain uses TRBV28 with TRBJ2-3; no clear D. The CDR3 protein is CAGSAFGVGTDTQYF. In DNA form, the CDR3 reads TGTGCCGGCAGTGCCTTTGGGGTGGGCACAGATACGCAGTATTTT.